These 24 T cell receptor beta chains share one sample of origin, sequenced in a study of T-cell memory formation after mild COVID-19. TCRdb re-analysed the 5' RACE reads in MiXCR, keeping a single row per CDR3 protein. The sample yields 350,000 to 500,000 distinct CDR3 sequences, around 22% seen once. Sequencing was carried out using PBMCs or a T cell subset sorted from them (not recorded which). These receptors all stem from an adult woman who had mild COVID-19 (a few samples of this study predate the infection). Cell type and time point are not known.

V and J are TRBV6-2 or TRBV6-3 and TRBJ1-5; possible D gene TRBD1, 6 bases. Germline-derived CDR1 and CDR2 are MNHEY and SVGEGT. V lost 0 bases to trimming and J lost 4 bases, with 16 bases between them. The CDR3 runs to 17 residues. As DNA, the CDR3 is TGTGCCAGCAGTTACTCGGGGGCGGGGACCAGGAATCAGCCCCAGCATTTT. Residues: CASSYSGAGTRNQPQHF.

The table lists this clonotype with a few counts. The chain has TRBV9 and TRBJ1-2, with D perhaps matching TRBD1 (5 bases). Germline V CDR1 and CDR2: SGDLS, YYNGEE. This CDR3 is built from 14 residues. The V and J ends lost 0 bases and 8 bases respectively, with 14 bases between them. The CDR3 is CASSVDLGGDGYTF. DNA for the CDR3: TGTGCCAGCAGCGTAGATTTGGGAGGGGACGGCTACACCTTC. Based on the CDR3 plus reference TRBV9 and TRBJ1-2, the full variable domain is DSGVTQTPKHLITATGQRVTLRCSPRSGDLSVYWYQQSLDQGLQFLIQYYNGEERAKGNILERFSAQQFPDLHSELNLSSLELGDSALYFCASSVDLGGDGYTFGSGTRLTVV.

The chain has TRBV7-9 and TRBJ2-1; D is undetermined. CDR3 length: 11 amino acids. Per the germline V gene, CDR1 is SEHNR and CDR2 is FQNEAQ (reference sequence). V was shortened by 4 bases and J by 8 bases, with 6 bases between the two germline ends. The CDR3 DNA reads as TGTGCCAGCAGCTACATCCATGAGCAGTTCTTC. Translation: CASSYIHEQFF.

This clonotype was seen more than once but under ten times. The V and J genes are TRBV5-1 and TRBJ2-7; TRBD2 matches 8 bases. From germline, CDR1 is SGHRS and CDR2 YFSETQ. Trimming cost V 5 bases and J 5 bases; bases outside gene matches: 6. The CDR3 consists of 13 residues. The CDR3 region has the DNA TGCGCCAGCAGGGGGACTAGTATCCACGAGCAGTACTTC. It is translated as CASRGTSIHEQYF.

The rearrangement joins TRBV5-5 to TRBJ1-2, with D perhaps matching TRBD1 (5 bases). The CDR3 contains 15 residues. V lost 3 bases and J lost 4, with 16 bases in between. The germline V gene encodes CDR1 SGHKS and CDR2 YYEKEE (reference sequence). The CDR3 spells CASSSDPGTPYGYTF. Written as DNA, the CDR3 is TGTGCCAGCAGCTCGGACCCCGGGACCCCCTATGGCTACACCTTC.

The chain carries TRBV6-1 and TRBJ2-7; the D gene could be TRBD1 or TRBD2 (6 bases each). The CDR3 spans 16 residues. The V gene lost 0 bases and the J gene lost 7 bases, with 19 bases spanning the gap. Germline V gene data show CDR1 as MNHNS and CDR2 as SASEGT. For the CDR3, the DNA is TGTGCCAGCAGTGAAGCGTCGGGGGCAGGAACATGGGAGCAGTACTTC. This gives the protein CASSEASGAGTWEQYF.

This clonotype appeared many times. The rearrangement joins TRBV12-3 or TRBV12-4 to TRBJ2-3, with 8 positions matching TRBD2. The CDR3 is 16 amino acids. V lost 6 bases to trimming and J lost 5 bases; unmatched junction nucleotides: 13. CDR3: CASRPLTGGAGDTQYF. Here the CDR3 DNA reads TGTGCCAGCAGACCGCTTACGGGGGGGGCCGGAGATACGCAGTATTTT.

V gene TRBV24-1 combines with J gene TRBJ1-5; a possible D gene is TRBD1 (5 bases). The CDR3 is 15 residues long. In germline, CDR1 is KGHDR, CDR2 SFDVKD. V gave up 4 bases and J gave up 5 bases, with 14 bases separating them. CDR3 loop: CATSEGTGRDQPQHF. For the CDR3, the DNA is TGTGCCACCAGTGAAGGGACTGGCCGGGATCAGCCCCAGCATTTT.

The chain has TRBV2 and TRBJ1-5, with D perhaps TRBD1 (5 bases). The CDR3 is 13 amino acids. Germline V gives CDR1 SNHLY, CDR2 FYNNEI. Trimming stripped 11 bases from V and 9 bases from J, with 20 bases between. The CDR3, as DNA: TGTGCCGGCAACCGGGACCCAAATTGGCCCCAGCATTTT. This gives the protein CAGNRDPNWPQHF.

Only a few counts were recorded for this clonotype. The V gene is TRBV6-2 or TRBV6-3, the J gene TRBJ1-1; no clear D gene. Germline loops: CDR1 MNHEY, CDR2 SVGEGT. This CDR3 has 14 amino acids. V gave up 8 bases and J gave up 0 bases, with 13 bases separating them. The CDR3 nucleotides are TGTGCCAGCGATTCGAACAGACTGAACACTGAAGCTTTCTTT. Amino acid sequence: CASDSNRLNTEAFF.

The genes are TRBV12-3 or TRBV12-4 and TRBJ1-2, with D possibly TRBD1 on 5 matching bases. Trimming removed 10 bases at V and 7 bases at J, with 22 bases between. The CDR3 loop spans 14 amino acids. The CDR3 DNA reads as TGTGCCACCGCCTTCGGTGGGGCCCGTAGTGGCTACACCTTC. Encoded protein: CATAFGGARSGYTF.

The genes are TRBV20-1 and TRBJ2-7; perhaps TRBD2 as D (6 bases). This CDR3 is built from 13 residues. Germline V gives CDR1 DFQATT, CDR2 SNEGSKA (reference sequence). Trimming cost V 0 bases and J 0 bases, with 6 bases left between them. The CDR3 loop reads CSARDGGSYEQYF. The CDR3 DNA follows: TGCAGTGCTAGAGACGGGGGCTCCTACGAGCAGTACTTC.

The chain links TRBV4-3 to TRBJ2-3; the D gene is possibly TRBD2 (5 bases). The V end was cut by 1 base, the J end by 4 bases, with 15 bases between. CDR3 size: 16 residues. The germline gives CDR1 LGHNA, CDR2 YSLEER. The CDR3 DNA is TGCGCCAGCAGCCAAGGGATTACCTTCGGGGCAGATACGCAGTATTTT. Its protein is CASSQGITFGADTQYF.

The chain joins TRBV29-1 to TRBJ2-2; D not resolved. Trimming pared 4 bases from V and 0 bases from J, leaving 9 bases between. This CDR3 region has 14 residues. CDR1 is SQVTM, CDR2 ANQGSEA, per germline. In nucleotides, the CDR3 is TGCAGCGTTGGTAGAGCGTCGAACACCGGGGAGCTGTTTTTT. Its translation is CSVGRASNTGELFF.

This clonotype has a count of ten or more. The chain uses TRBV4-3 and TRBJ2-7, with 7 bases that match TRBD1. The CDR3 runs to 16 residues. Germline CDR1 LGHNA, CDR2 YSLEER. V shed 0 bases, J shed 4 bases, and the junction held 9 bases outside the gene matches. CDR3 nucleotide sequence: TGCGCCAGCAGCCAAGATTTACTCTCAGGGGGTTACGAGCAGTACTTC. This sequence encodes CASSQDLLSGGYEQYF.

This rearrangement joins TRBV7-6 to TRBJ2-3; TRBD2 matches at 8 bases. The ends lost 1 base at V and 0 bases at J; junction bases unmatched: 12. CDR1 SGHVS and CDR2 FNYEAQ come from the germline V gene. This CDR3 region has 19 residues. CDR3 amino acids: CASSLGDSGAPASTDTQYF. The CDR3 DNA is TGTGCCAGCAGCTTAGGAGATAGCGGGGCCCCGGCTAGCACAGATACGCAGTATTTT.

The chain couples TRBV11-2 to TRBJ2-1; D possibly matches TRBD1 or TRBD2 (7 bases each). The CDR3 runs to 16 residues. The V gene lost 5 bases and the J gene lost 2 bases, with 16 bases spanning the gap. Germline V gene data show CDR1 as SGHAT and CDR2 as FQNNGV. For the CDR3, the DNA is TGTGCCAGCAGCCCAGGGGGGGCGACCCCCTACAATGAGCAGTTCTTC. Protein product: CASSPGGATPYNEQFF.

The genes are TRBV20-1 and TRBJ2-2, with 9 bases fitting TRBD2. Trimming cost V 5 bases and J 5 bases; bases outside gene matches: 6. The CDR3 is 14 residues long. CDR1 is DFQATT, CDR2 SNEGSKA, per germline (reference sequence). The CDR3 spells CSAGGLAATGELFF. Written as DNA, the CDR3 is TGCAGTGCTGGGGGACTAGCAGCGACCGGGGAGCTGTTTTTT.

The chain has TRBV6-5 and TRBJ1-2; maybe TRBD1 (5 bases). From germline, CDR1 is MNHEY and CDR2 SVGAGI. V lost 6 bases and J lost 2, with 16 bases in between. The CDR3 has 15 amino acids. The DNA for the CDR3 is TGTGCCAGCAGGCCCCTGGGGACCGCCAACTATGGCTACACCTTC. Translating gives CASRPLGTANYGYTF.

The rearrangement links TRBV7-2 to TRBJ2-1; 16 bases are a match to TRBD2. In germline, CDR1 is SGHTA, CDR2 FQGNSA. CDR3 length: 17 amino acids. V lost 1 base and J lost 9; bases outside the gene matches: 6. The CDR3 DNA follows: TGTGCCAGCAGCTTAGTTATGGGACTAGCGGGAGGGACTGAGCAGTTCTTC. Protein sequence: CASSLVMGLAGGTEQFF.

The chain has TRBV5-1 and TRBJ1-1; possibly TRBD1 for D (5 bases). V gave up 4 bases and J gave up 7 bases, with 11 bases separating them. Germline lookup yields CDR1 SGHRS and CDR2 YFSETQ. The CDR3 extends over 12 amino acids. In DNA form, the CDR3 reads TGCGCCAGCAGCGGGGGACCGCGTGAAGCTTTCTTT. It codes for CASSGGPREAFF.

The rearrangement links TRBV12-3 or TRBV12-4 to TRBJ2-7; TRBD2 aligns across 10 bases. V was clipped by 2 bases and J by 7 bases; unmatched bases: 17. The length of the CDR3 is 18 residues. The CDR3 is CASSLYPPPSGSPGEQYF. The CDR3 coding sequence is TGTGCCAGCAGTTTATATCCCCCCCCTAGCGGGAGCCCCGGGGAGCAGTACTTC.

This clonotype has more than one count but fewer than ten. V is TRBV27 and J is TRBJ1-5, with D possibly TRBD1 on 6 matching bases. The CDR3 runs to 15 residues. Germline V gives CDR1 MNHEY, CDR2 SMNVEV (reference sequence). Trimming shortened V by 5 bases and J by 3 bases, and 14 bases separated the two germline ends. The CDR3 here is CASSRSQGHNQPQHF. CDR3 sequence (DNA): TGTGCCAGCAGTAGGAGTCAGGGGCACAATCAGCCCCAGCATTTT.

As for this clonotype: An end of the junction does not agree with germline; a read error may underlie this. The rearrangement joins TRBV7-7 to TRBJ2-1; weak D call: TRBD2 (7 bases). CDR3 length: 17 amino acids. Germline lookup yields CDR1 SSHAT and CDR2 FNYEAQ (reference sequence). This CDR3 reads CASSLGGGVREMEEQFF. CDR3 DNA sequence: TGTGCTAGCAGCTTAGGAGGGGGTGTGCGGGAGATGGAGGAGCAGTTCTTC.